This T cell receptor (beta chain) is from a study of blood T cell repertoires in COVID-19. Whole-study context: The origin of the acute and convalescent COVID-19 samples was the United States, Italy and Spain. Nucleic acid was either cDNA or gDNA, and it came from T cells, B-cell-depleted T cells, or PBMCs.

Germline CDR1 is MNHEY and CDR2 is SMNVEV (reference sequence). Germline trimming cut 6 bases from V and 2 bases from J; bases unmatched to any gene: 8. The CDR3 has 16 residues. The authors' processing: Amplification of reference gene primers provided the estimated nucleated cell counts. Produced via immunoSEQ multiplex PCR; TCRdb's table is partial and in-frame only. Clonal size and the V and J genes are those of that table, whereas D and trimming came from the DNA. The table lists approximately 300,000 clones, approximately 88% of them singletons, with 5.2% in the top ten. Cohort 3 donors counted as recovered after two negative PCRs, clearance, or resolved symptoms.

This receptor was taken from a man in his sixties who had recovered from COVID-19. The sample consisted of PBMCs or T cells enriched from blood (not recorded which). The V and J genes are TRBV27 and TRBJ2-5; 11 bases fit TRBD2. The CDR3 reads CASRIRGTSGQETQYF. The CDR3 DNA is TGTGCCAGCAGAATCCGAGGGACTAGCGGACAAGAGACCCAGTACTTC.